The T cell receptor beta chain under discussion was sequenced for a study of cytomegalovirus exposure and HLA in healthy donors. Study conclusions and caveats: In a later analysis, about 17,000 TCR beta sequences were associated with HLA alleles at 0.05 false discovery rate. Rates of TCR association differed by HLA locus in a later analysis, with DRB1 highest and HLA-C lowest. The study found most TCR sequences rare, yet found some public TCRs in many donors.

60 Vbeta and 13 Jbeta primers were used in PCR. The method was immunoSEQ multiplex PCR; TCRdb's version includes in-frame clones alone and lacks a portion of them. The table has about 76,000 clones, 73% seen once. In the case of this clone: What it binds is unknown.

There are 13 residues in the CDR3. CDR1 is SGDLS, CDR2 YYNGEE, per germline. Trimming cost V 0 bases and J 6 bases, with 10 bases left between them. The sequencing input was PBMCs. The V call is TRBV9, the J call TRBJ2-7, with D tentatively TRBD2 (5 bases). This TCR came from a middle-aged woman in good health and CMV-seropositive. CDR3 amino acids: CASSVVPGVEQYF. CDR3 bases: TGTGCCAGCAGCGTAGTGCCCGGGGTCGAGCAGTACTTC.